A selection of T cell receptor beta chains follows, all from one sample in a study of CD8+ T cells in alopecia areata. Data came from immunoSEQ multiplex PCR; TCRdb stores just in-frame clones and leaves some out. The sample lists roughly 200,000 clones, more than 55% occurring once. The specimen was CD4+ T cells sorted from blood, collected at week 4, from a patient treated with tofacitinib. The receptors originated from a human donor with alopecia areata. CDR3s include the opening cysteine and the closing phenylalanine or tryptophan. D genes are given only for firm matches. Clone size, where shown, is once, few, many, or a class for clones that have expanded.

d_gene	abundance	v_gene	j_gene	CDR3aa	CDR3nt
-	-	TRBV6-5	TRBJ1-6	CASSPNEGANSPLHF	TGTGCCAGCAGTCCTAATGAGGGAGCCAATTCACCCCTCCACTTT
-	-	TRBV30	TRBJ2-5	CAWSVRRGETQYF	TGTGCCTGGAGTGTACGTCGTGGGGAGACCCAGTACTTC
-	-	TRBV30	TRBJ1-1	CAWSVGLWAEAFF	TGTGCCTGGAGTGTGGGGCTATGGGCGGAAGCTTTCTTT
TRBD1	-	TRBV7-2	TRBJ2-5	CASSLAGGVQETQYF	TGTGCCAGCAGCTTGGCAGGGGGAGTCCAAGAGACCCAGTACTTC
TRBD1	-	TRBV25-1	TRBJ1-5	CASSGDSTLSPQHF	TGTGCCAGCAGTGGGGACAGCACCTTGTCGCCCCAGCATTTT
-	-	TRBV15	TRBJ1-6	CATSAGLKDNSPLHF	TGTGCCACCTCGGCGGGGCTCAAAGATAATTCACCCCTCCACTTT
-	-	TRBV7-6	TRBJ2-1	CASSLVLDSYNEQFF	TGTGCCAGCAGCTTAGTTCTCGACTCCTACAATGAGCAGTTCTTC
-	-	TRBV20-1	TRBJ2-3	CSASTGDTQYF	TGCAGTGCTTCCACAGGAGATACGCAGTATTTT
-	-	TRBV27	TRBJ1-6	CASPFGTLNSPLHF	TGTGCCAGCCCGTTCGGGACACTGAATTCACCCCTCCACTTT
-	-	TRBV6-5	TRBJ1-5	CASSIRGNQPQHF	TGTGCCAGCAGTATACGAGGGAATCAGCCCCAGCATTTT
TRBD1	-	TRBV5-1	TRBJ2-7	CASGEGTGAYEQYF	TGCGCCAGCGGTGAGGGGACAGGGGCCTACGAGCAGTACTTC
-	-	TRBV5-1	TRBJ2-1	CASSLAQRETDNEQFF	TGCGCCAGCAGCTTGGCCCAGCGTGAAACGGACAATGAGCAGTTCTTC
-	-	TRBV9	TRBJ2-3	CASTTWDRPTDTQYF	TGTGCCAGCACCACCTGGGACCGACCCACAGATACGCAGTATTTT
-	-	TRBV4-3	TRBJ1-4	CASSQDFRTSTNEKLFF	TGCGCCAGCAGCCAAGATTTTAGGACGTCAACTAATGAAAAACTGTTTTTT
-	-	TRBV2	TRBJ1-4	CASSDWAQGEKLFF	TGTGCCAGCAGTGATTGGGCTCAAGGGGAAAAACTGTTTTTT
TRBD1	-	TRBV29-1	TRBJ2-5	CSVSVPVTLTGEETQYF	TGCAGCGTTTCTGTTCCGGTCACACTAACAGGGGAAGAGACCCAGTACTTC
TRBD1	-	TRBV9	TRBJ2-7	CASSRAGTGVDEQYF	TGTGCCAGCAGCAGAGCCGGGACAGGAGTGGACGAGCAGTACTTC
-	-	TRBV5-1	TRBJ2-5	CASSSTVGVGQETQYF	TGCGCCAGCAGCTCCACTGTGGGGGTCGGCCAAGAGACCCAGTACTTC
-	-	TRBV7-9	TRBJ1-1	CASNAQVNTEAFF	TGTGCCAGCAACGCACAGGTGAACACTGAAGCTTTCTTT
-	few	TRBV29-1	TRBJ2-3	CSVGGGDTPTDTQYF	TGCAGCGTTGGTGGAGGGGACACCCCCACAGATACGCAGTATTTT
-	-	TRBV9	TRBJ2-7	CASSVGVDEQYF	TGTGCCAGCAGCGTAGGGGTGGACGAGCAGTACTTC
-	once	TRBV6-5	TRBJ1-2	CASMQGIVANYGYTF	TGTGCCAGCATGCAGGGGATAGTGGCTAACTATGGCTACACCTTC
-	-	TRBV30	TRBJ1-2	CASQGNTNYGYTF	TGTGCCTCGCAGGGTAATACTAACTATGGCTACACCTTC
-	-	TRBV5-1	TRBJ2-6	CASEKRPSGANVLTF	TGCGCCAGCGAGAAAAGACCCTCTGGGGCCAACGTCCTGACTTTC
-	-	TRBV10-3	TRBJ2-5	CAISEGTFQETQYF	TGTGCCATCAGCGAGGGGACTTTTCAAGAGACCCAGTACTTC
-	-	TRBV4-1	TRBJ1-5	CASSQPGSNQPQHF	TGCGCCAGCAGCCAACCCGGTAGCAATCAGCCCCAGCATTTT
-	-	TRBV5-6	TRBJ1-5	CASSLLGQGNQPQHF	TGTGCCAGCAGCTTGCTAGGGCAGGGCAATCAGCCCCAGCATTTT
-	-	TRBV19	TRBJ1-5	CASSARRNQPQHF	TGTGCCAGTAGTGCCAGGAGAAATCAGCCCCAGCATTTT
-	-	TRBV29-1	TRBJ2-3	CSVDLTGTDTQYF	TGCAGCGTTGATTTAACGGGGACAGATACGCAGTATTTT
-	-	TRBV30	TRBJ2-2	CAWGSPANTGELFF	TGTGCCTGGGGGAGTCCAGCGAACACCGGGGAGCTGTTTTTT
-	-	TRBV29-1	TRBJ2-7	CSVAESYEQYF	TGCAGCGTTGCAGAATCCTACGAGCAGTACTTC
TRBD1	-	TRBV30	TRBJ1-5	CAWSVTGISQPQHF	TGTGCCTGGAGTGTGACAGGGATCAGTCAGCCCCAGCATTTT
TRBD1	-	TRBV4-1	TRBJ1-2	CASSQFGQVRNGYTF	TGCGCCAGCAGCCAATTCGGACAGGTCAGAAATGGCTACACCTTC
-	-	TRBV9	TRBJ2-7	CASSVRDYEQYF	TGTGCCAGCAGCGTGCGGGACTACGAGCAGTACTTC
-	-	TRBV29-1	TRBJ1-3	CSVDGGNTIYF	TGCAGCGTTGACGGGGGAAACACCATATATTTT
-	-	TRBV30	TRBJ2-2	CAWSVGSLPGELFF	TGTGCCTGGAGTGTGGGATCATTACCCGGGGAGCTGTTTTTT
TRBD2	-	TRBV10-3	TRBJ2-5	CAISDPPGLGRETQYF	TGTGCCATCAGTGACCCTCCGGGACTAGGGCGAGAGACCCAGTACTTC
-	-	TRBV27	TRBJ2-1	CASSTGLPNNEQFF	TGTGCCAGCAGTACGGGACTCCCGAACAATGAGCAGTTCTTC
-	-	TRBV29-1	TRBJ2-3	CSVLGSDSTDTQYF	TGCAGCGTACTTGGGAGCGATAGCACAGATACGCAGTATTTT
-	few	TRBV6-1	TRBJ1-2	CASSEPSGGGGGYTF	TGTGCCAGCAGTGAACCCTCGGGTGGGGGTGGAGGCTACACCTTC
-	-	TRBV7-8	TRBJ2-3	CASTRADTQYF	TGTGCCAGCACCAGGGCAGATACGCAGTATTTT
TRBD2	-	TRBV5-1	TRBJ2-1	CASSLDQAGGRRNEQFF	TGCGCCAGCAGCTTGGATCAAGCGGGGGGCCGGAGGAATGAGCAGTTCTTC
TRBD2	few	TRBV5-6	TRBJ2-3	CASSLVGGNADTQYF	TGTGCCAGCAGCTTGGTCGGGGGGAATGCAGATACGCAGTATTTT
TRBD2	-	TRBV4-1	TRBJ2-5	CASSQDKGLAGGKETQYF	TGCGCCAGCAGCCAAGATAAGGGACTAGCGGGGGGGAAAGAGACCCAGTACTTC
-	-	TRBV29-1	TRBJ1-1	CSVEGSPGTEAFF	TGCAGCGTTGAGGGATCCCCGGGGACTGAAGCTTTCTTT
-	few	TRBV4-3	TRBJ1-1	CASSQDPRTEAFF	TGCGCCAGCAGCCAAGACCCCCGCACTGAAGCTTTCTTT
-	few	TRBV23-1	TRBJ2-3	CASSHRQDASTDTQYF	TGCGCCAGCAGTCACCGACAGGACGCTAGCACAGATACGCAGTATTTT
-	few	TRBV11-2	TRBJ2-1	CASSSLASWNEQFF	TGTGCCAGCAGCTCCCTAGCGAGCTGGAATGAGCAGTTCTTC
TRBD1	-	TRBV30	TRBJ1-2	CAGVVRQGANGYTF	TGTGCCGGGGTCGTTCGACAGGGGGCTAATGGCTACACCTTC
TRBD1	-	TRBV5-6	TRBJ2-5	CASSLARGETQYF	TGTGCCAGCAGCTTGGCCAGGGGGGAGACCCAGTACTTC
-	-	TRBV28	TRBJ2-1	CASITRGAGTYNEQFF	TGTGCCAGCATTACCCGGGGGGCGGGGACGTACAATGAGCAGTTCTTC
-	once	TRBV7-9	TRBJ2-7	CASSLLTPSGAYEQYF	TGTGCCAGCAGCCTATTAACCCCGTCGGGCGCCTACGAGCAGTACTTC
TRBD2	-	TRBV28	TRBJ2-1	CASSGGGSYNEQFF	TGTGCCAGCAGTGGCGGGGGGTCCTACAATGAGCAGTTCTTC
-	-	TRBV29-1	TRBJ2-2	CSVEEGGRTGELFF	TGCAGCGTTGAAGAGGGGGGCCGCACCGGGGAGCTGTTTTTT